This entry lists 19 T cell receptor beta chains sequenced from one sample in a study of identical twins. MiXCR, run by TCRdb on the 5' RACE reads, gives a single entry per CDR3 protein. Of 500,000 or so distinct CDR3 sequences listed, roughly an eighth are singletons. The sample also formed part of further work on yellow fever vaccine responses in identical twins.

The sequencing input was CD4+ T cells sorted from blood. Receptors originate from a woman aged 18-30 years in good health.

The rearrangement joins TRBV7-9 to TRBJ2-6, with D hard to call. The CDR3 totals 14 residues. CDR1 SEHNR and CDR2 FQNEAQ come from the germline V gene (reference sequence). Deletions cut 6 bases from V and 0 bases from J, with 6 bases between. The CDR3 is CASSKTSGANVLTF. CDR3 nucleotide sequence: TGTGCCAGCAGTAAGACCTCTGGGGCCAACGTCCTGACTTTC.

J is TRBJ2-7 and V is TRBV5-1, with a possible D match to TRBD2 (6 bases). The CDR3 is 18 residues long. Looked up from germline, CDR1 is SGHRS and CDR2 is YFSETQ. Trimming left V 4 bases short and J 0 bases short, with 23 bases between. The CDR3 spells CASSLLYPPSAPSYEQYF. CDR3 nucleotide sequence: TGCGCCAGCAGCCTCCTTTACCCTCCTAGCGCACCCTCCTACGAGCAGTACTTC.

The sample holds many counts of this clonotype. V is TRBV5-1 and J is TRBJ2-1; maybe TRBD2 (6 bases). Germline V lookup: CDR1 SGHRS, CDR2 YFSETQ. The CDR3 covers 15 residues. V lost 0 bases, J lost 7 bases, and 14 bases lay in between. CDR3 DNA: TGCGCCAGCAGCTTGGGGGCGCGGGGAAGGAATGAGCAGTTCTTC. Protein product: CASSLGARGRNEQFF.

This chain links TRBV10-3 with TRBJ2-7; TRBD2 aligns across 11 bases. Losses at the gene ends were 7 bases for V and 7 bases for J; bases not matched to a gene: 3. This CDR3 is 12 amino acids long. CDR1 and CDR2 (germline): ENHRY, SYGVKD. CDR3 region: CAITSGGLEQYF. CDR3 nucleotides: TGTGCCATCACTAGCGGGGGGTTGGAGCAGTACTTC.

J is TRBJ2-2 and V is TRBV12-3 or TRBV12-4, with D perhaps matching TRBD2 (6 bases). Trimming pared 5 bases from V and 8 bases from J, leaving 18 bases between. The CDR3 length is 15 residues. The CDR3 nucleotides are TGTGCCAGCAGTCCTTTTTGGGGGGTTGCTGGGGAGCTGTTTTTT. Translation gives CASSPFWGVAGELFF.

The chain recombines TRBV20-1 with TRBJ2-5, with D perhaps TRBD1 (6 bases). The CDR3 length is 12 residues. From germline, CDR1 is DFQATT and CDR2 SNEGSKA (reference sequence). V was pared by 6 bases and J by 4 bases, with 12 bases between. In DNA, the CDR3 is TGCAGTGCACCAACAGGGAGAGAGACCCAGTACTTC. Its protein is CSAPTGRETQYF.

Only a few counts were recorded for this clonotype. The CDR3 bases are TGTGCCAGCAGCCTCTACGGGACCGAGGGAGAGCAGTACTTC. This codes for CASSLYGTEGEQYF. This chain links TRBV3-1 with TRBJ2-7; D may be TRBD1 or TRBD2 (5 bases each). V lost 4 bases and J 7 bases, leaving 17 bases between the germline ends. This CDR3 has 14 residues. From germline, CDR1 is LGHDT and CDR2 YNNKEL (reference sequence).

This clonotype was seen only a few times. The rearrangement uses TRBV20-1 and TRBJ2-7; D is possibly TRBD2 (7 bases). The CDR3 is 14 residues long. The V end was cut by 3 bases, the J end by 2 bases, with 14 bases between. Germline V CDR1 and CDR2: DFQATT, SNEGSKA (reference sequence). CDR3 nucleotide sequence: TGCAGTGCTAGTGTGAGGGGGGGCCCCTACGAGCAGTACTTC. Protein product: CSASVRGGPYEQYF.

The chain employs TRBV3-1 and TRBJ2-7; 8 bases are a match to TRBD1. The junction had 4 bases not matched to a gene; V was cut back by 4 bases and J by 5 bases. Germline values: CDR1 LGHDT, CDR2 YNNKEL (reference sequence). This CDR3 has 13 residues. The CDR3 loop is CASSLLDRDEQYF. The DNA for the CDR3 is TGTGCCAGCAGCCTCCTGGACAGGGACGAGCAGTACTTC.

A few counts support this clonotype. The chain is built from TRBV9 and TRBJ2-5, with 9 bases fitting TRBD2. The CDR3 runs to 19 residues. The germline CDR1 and CDR2 sequences are SGDLS and YYNGEE. V shed 0 bases and J 2 bases; nucleotides not matched to a gene: 14. In DNA, the CDR3 is TGTGCCAGCAGCGTAGGGCTAGCGGGGCTGGGAACGAAGCAAGAGACCCAGTACTTC. Protein: CASSVGLAGLGTKQETQYF.

A few counts support this clonotype. The chain joins TRBV5-6 to TRBJ2-3, with 7 bases lining up with TRBD1. V dropped 7 bases and J dropped 2; count of bases not matched to a gene: 16. CDR3 length: 17 residues. Germline V gene data show CDR1 as SGHDT and CDR2 as YYEEEE. The CDR3 region has the DNA TGTGCCAGCGCCCCTCCGCCGGGACAGATTGCCACAGATACGCAGTATTTT. It codes for CASAPPPGQIATDTQYF.

In this sample, this clonotype turned up many times. The V call is TRBV4-3, the J call TRBJ2-1; 10 bases agree with TRBD2. The length of the CDR3 is 17 residues. V shed 3 bases and J 8 bases; nucleotides not matched to a gene: 13. Germline CDR1 is LGHNA and CDR2 is YSLEER. The CDR3 DNA reads as TGCGCCAGCAGCCAGCTAGCGGGAGTTGGGGGGTGGGATGAGCAGTTCTTC. Amino acid sequence: CASSQLAGVGGWDEQFF.

This clonotype was found a few times. The chain recombines TRBV5-8 with TRBJ2-3; no firm D call. V was clipped by 2 bases and J by 4 bases, with 14 bases between them. The CDR3 is 15 residues long. CDR1 and CDR2 from the germline V gene are SGHTS and YDEGEE. The CDR3 is CASSFGQLSPDTQYF. The CDR3 DNA sequence: TGTGCCAGCAGCTTTGGCCAGCTTTCCCCAGATACGCAGTATTTT.

J is TRBJ2-3 and V is TRBV29-1; D could derive from TRBD1 or TRBD2 (5 bases each). The CDR3 length is 13 residues. Germline-derived CDR1 and CDR2 are SQVTM and ANQGSEA. Trimming removed 6 bases at V and 0 bases at J, with 10 bases between. The DNA of the CDR3 is TGCAGCGTAACCGGGACCAGCACAGATACGCAGTATTTT. Encoded protein: CSVTGTSTDTQYF.

This clonotype was seen only a few times. The V call is TRBV5-1, the J call TRBJ2-5, with D perhaps matching TRBD1 or TRBD2 (6 bases each). The CDR3 covers 14 residues. CDR1 is SGHRS and CDR2 is YFSETQ in the germline V gene. V was clipped by 2 bases and J by 5 bases, with 13 bases between them. The CDR3 sequence is CASSLGGGRETQYF. CDR3 in DNA: TGCGCCAGCAGCTTAGGAGGGGGTCGTGAGACCCAGTACTTC.

This clonotype showed up many times. CDR3 sequence: CASSPTRRYYAEAFF. The CDR3 DNA reads as TGTGCCAGCAGTCCGACCCGACGGTACTACGCTGAAGCTTTCTTT. V is TRBV12-3 or TRBV12-4 and J is TRBJ1-1; D is unresolved. This CDR3 region has 15 residues. V was shortened by 5 bases and J by 6 bases, with 19 bases between the two germline ends.

This clonotype occurred a few times. The gene calls are TRBV9 and TRBJ2-1; either TRBD1 or TRBD2 may fit D (7 bases each). Between the trimmed V and J ends, which lost 1 base and 1 base, there was a span of 24 bases. The germline gives CDR1 SGDLS, CDR2 YYNGEE. This CDR3 comprises 20 residues. As DNA, the CDR3 is TGTGCCAGCAGCGTACAAACGCGCCTTACCAGGGGGGGTTCCTACAATGAGCAGTTCTTC. Translation: CASSVQTRLTRGGSYNEQFF.

This clonotype was recorded a few times. This chain links TRBV27 with TRBJ2-7; 8 nucleotides line up with TRBD1. Germline trimming cut 9 bases from V and 3 bases from J; bases unmatched to any gene: 13. The CDR3 loop spans 15 amino acids. Germline V lookup: CDR1 MNHEY, CDR2 SMNVEV (reference sequence). The CDR3 here is CARHTPGQDFYEQYF. The CDR3 DNA reads TGTGCCAGACACACACCGGGACAGGACTTCTACGAGCAGTACTTC.

This chain joins TRBV20-1 and TRBJ2-3; D call uncertain. The CDR3 loop spans 14 amino acids. V was pared by 0 bases and J by 9 bases, with 16 bases between. CDR1 and CDR2 from the germline V gene are DFQATT and SNEGSKA (reference sequence). The chain's CDR3 is CSARDSSGLGTQYF. For the CDR3, the DNA is TGCAGTGCTAGAGATAGTTCGGGTCTCGGCACGCAGTATTTT.